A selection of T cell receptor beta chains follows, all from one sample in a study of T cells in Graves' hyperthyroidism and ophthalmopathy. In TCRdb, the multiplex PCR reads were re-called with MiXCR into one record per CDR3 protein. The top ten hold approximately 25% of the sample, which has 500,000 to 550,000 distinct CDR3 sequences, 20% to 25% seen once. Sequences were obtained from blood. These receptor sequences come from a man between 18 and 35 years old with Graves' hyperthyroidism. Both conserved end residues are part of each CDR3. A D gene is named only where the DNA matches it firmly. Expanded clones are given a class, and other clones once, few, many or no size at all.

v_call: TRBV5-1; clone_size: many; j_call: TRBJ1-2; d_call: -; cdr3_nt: TGCGCCAGCACCAGGTTGCCCGGGGATGGCTACACCTTC; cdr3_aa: CASTRLPGDGYTF
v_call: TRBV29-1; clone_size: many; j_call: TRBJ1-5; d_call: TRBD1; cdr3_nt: TGCAGCGTTGGGACAGGGAATCAGCCCCAGCATTTT; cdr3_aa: CSVGTGNQPQHF
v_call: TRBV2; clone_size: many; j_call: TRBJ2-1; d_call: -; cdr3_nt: TGTGCCAGCAGCCTCCTGGCCGAGCAGTTCTTC; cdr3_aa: CASSLLAEQFF
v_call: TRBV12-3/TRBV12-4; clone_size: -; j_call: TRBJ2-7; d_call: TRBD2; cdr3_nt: TGTGCCAGCAGAGGGACTAGCGGGAGCTCCGAGCAGTACTTC; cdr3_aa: CASRGTSGSSEQYF
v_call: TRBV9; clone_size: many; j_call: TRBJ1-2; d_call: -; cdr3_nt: TGTGCCAGCAGCGCGACCGGGGGGGGCCCTAACTATGGCTACACCTTC; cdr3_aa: CASSATGGGPNYGYTF
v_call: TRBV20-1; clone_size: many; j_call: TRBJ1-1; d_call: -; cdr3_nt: TGCAGTGGAAGTGGCACTGAAGCTTTCTTT; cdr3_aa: CSGSGTEAFF
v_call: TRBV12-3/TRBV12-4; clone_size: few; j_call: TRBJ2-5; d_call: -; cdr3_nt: TGTGCCAGCAGTTTAGGAGACAGACTTGCACTAGGAGGGGTCGAGACCCAGTACTTC; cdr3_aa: CASSLGDRLALGGVETQYF
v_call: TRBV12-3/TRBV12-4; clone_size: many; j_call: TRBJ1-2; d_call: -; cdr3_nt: TGTGCCAGCAGTTCGGGGACCTCCACTCGAGGTGGCTACACCTTC; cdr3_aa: CASSSGTSTRGGYTF
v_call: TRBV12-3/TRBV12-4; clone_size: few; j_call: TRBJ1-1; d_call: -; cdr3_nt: TGTGCCAGCAGCCGCCCAGGGAGGCGGACTGAAGCTTTCTTT; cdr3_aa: CASSRPGRRTEAFF
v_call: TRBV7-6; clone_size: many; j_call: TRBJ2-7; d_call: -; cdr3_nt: TGTGCCAGCAGCTTAGGGGCCCGCTCCTACGAGCAGTACTTC; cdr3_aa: CASSLGARSYEQYF
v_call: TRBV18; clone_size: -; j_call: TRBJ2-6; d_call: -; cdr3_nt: TGTGCCAGCTCACCGGGGATGTTGGCAGCCTCTGGGGCCAACGTCCTGACTTTC; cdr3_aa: CASSPGMLAASGANVLTF
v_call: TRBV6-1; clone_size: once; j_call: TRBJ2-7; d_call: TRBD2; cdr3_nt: TGTGCCAGCAGTCGGACTAGCGGGAGGGGTGAGCAGTACTTC; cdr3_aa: CASSRTSGRGEQYF
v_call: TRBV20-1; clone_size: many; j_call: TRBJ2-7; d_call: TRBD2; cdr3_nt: TGCAGTGCTAGAGATCGGGACGGGGGGGGTTACGAGCAGTACTTC; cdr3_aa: CSARDRDGGGYEQYF
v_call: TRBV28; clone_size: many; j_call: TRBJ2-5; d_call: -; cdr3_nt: TGTGCCAGCGGCGGAGACAGCTTTGGGCAAGAGACCCAGTACTTC; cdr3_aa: CASGGDSFGQETQYF
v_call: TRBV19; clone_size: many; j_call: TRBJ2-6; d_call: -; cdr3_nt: TGTGCCAGTAGACCAGGGGCTGGGGCCAACGTCCTGACTTTC; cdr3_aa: CASRPGAGANVLTF
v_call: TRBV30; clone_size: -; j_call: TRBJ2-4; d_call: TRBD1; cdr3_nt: TGTGCCTCCCGGACAGGGGGGACTAAGTACTTC; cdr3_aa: CASRTGGTKYF
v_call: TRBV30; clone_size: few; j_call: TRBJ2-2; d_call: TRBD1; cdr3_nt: TGTGCCTGGAGTGTACTAGGGACAGGGATTTCCGGGGAGCTGTTTTTT; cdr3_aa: CAWSVLGTGISGELFF
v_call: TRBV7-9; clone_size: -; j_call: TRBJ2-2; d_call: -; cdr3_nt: TGTGCCAGCAGCTCCGGAGGGGGGGCCACCGGGGAGCTGTTTTTT; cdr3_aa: CASSSGGGATGELFF
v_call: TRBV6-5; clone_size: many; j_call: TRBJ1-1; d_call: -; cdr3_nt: TGTGCCAGCAGTTTATCTCAGTACACTGAAGCTTTCTTT; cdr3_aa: CASSLSQYTEAFF
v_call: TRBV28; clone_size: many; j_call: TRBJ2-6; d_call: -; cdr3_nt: TGTGCCAGCAGTTCCCCACGCTCTGGGGCCAACGTCCTGACTTTC; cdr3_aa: CASSSPRSGANVLTF
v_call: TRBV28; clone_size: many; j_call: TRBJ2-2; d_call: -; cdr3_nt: TGTGCCAGCAGTTTTGGCGCAGGGGACGCCGGGGAGCTGTTTTTT; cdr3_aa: CASSFGAGDAGELFF
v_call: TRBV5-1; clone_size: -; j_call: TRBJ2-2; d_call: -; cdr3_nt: TGCGCCAGCAGCTTGGGCACCGGGGAGCTGTGTTTT; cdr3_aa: CASSLGTGELCF
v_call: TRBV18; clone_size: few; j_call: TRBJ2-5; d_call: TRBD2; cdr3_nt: TGTGCCAGCTCACCTCCAAAGCGGGGGGCGAGGGAGACCCAGTACTTC; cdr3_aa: CASSPPKRGARETQYF
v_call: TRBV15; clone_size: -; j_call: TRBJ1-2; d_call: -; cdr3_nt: TGTGCCACCAGCGTCCAGAGGAGCTATGGCTACACCTTC; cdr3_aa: CATSVQRSYGYTF
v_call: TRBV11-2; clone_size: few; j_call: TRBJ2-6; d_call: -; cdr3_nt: TGTGCCAGCAGCTTGCCCCGGGCAGGGCGGTCTGGGGCCAACGTCCTGACTTTC; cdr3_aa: CASSLPRAGRSGANVLTF
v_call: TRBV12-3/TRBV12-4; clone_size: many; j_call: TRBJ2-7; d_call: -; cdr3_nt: TGTGCCAGCTCCCTCGGGACACCTGCCTACGAGCAGTACTTC; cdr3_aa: CASSLGTPAYEQYF
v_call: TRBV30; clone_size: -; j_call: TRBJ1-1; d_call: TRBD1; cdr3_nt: TGTGCCTGGAGTGCCCCCTCGAGGGGGCCTGGAGCTTTCTTT; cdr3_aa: CAWSAPSRGPGAFF
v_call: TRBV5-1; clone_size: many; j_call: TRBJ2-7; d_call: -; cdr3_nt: TGCGCCAGCAGCTTGGCATCGGGGCTCTCCTACGAGCAGTACTTC; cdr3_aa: CASSLASGLSYEQYF
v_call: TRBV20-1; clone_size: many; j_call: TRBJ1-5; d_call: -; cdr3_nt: TGCAGTGCTAAGCCGGGACGGGCTAGCAATCAGCCCCAGCATTTT; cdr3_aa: CSAKPGRASNQPQHF
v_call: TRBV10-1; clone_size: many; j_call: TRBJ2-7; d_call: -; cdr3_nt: TGCGCCAGCAGGAGGACCCCAGGGGGGAACTCCTACGAGCAGTACTTC; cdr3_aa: CASRRTPGGNSYEQYF
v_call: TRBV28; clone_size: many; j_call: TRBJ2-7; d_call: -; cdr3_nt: TGTGCCAGCAGTTCCGACATCGGGGTACCCTACGAGCAGTACTTC; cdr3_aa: CASSSDIGVPYEQYF
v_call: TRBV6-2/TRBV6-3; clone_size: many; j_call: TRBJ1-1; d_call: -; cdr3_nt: TGTGCCAGTTCGGGGGCGGGGAAGGCCCCTGAAGCTTTCTTT; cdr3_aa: CASSGAGKAPEAFF
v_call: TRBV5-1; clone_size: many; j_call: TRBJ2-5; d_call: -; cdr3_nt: TGCGCCAGCAAGTCGTACAGCCAAGAGACCCAGTACTTC; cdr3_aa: CASKSYSQETQYF
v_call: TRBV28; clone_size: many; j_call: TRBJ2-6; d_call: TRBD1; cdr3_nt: TGTGCCAGCAGTCCCCACAGGGGAGCTGGGGCCAACGTCCTGACTTTC; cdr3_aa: CASSPHRGAGANVLTF
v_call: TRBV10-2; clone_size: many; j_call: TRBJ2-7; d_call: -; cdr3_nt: TGCGCCAGCAGTCACGGAGAGAGCTACGAGCAGTACTTC; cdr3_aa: CASSHGESYEQYF
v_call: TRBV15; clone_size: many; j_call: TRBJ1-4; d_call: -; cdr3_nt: TGTGCCACCAGCGGTACAGGGCCTACTAATGAAAAACTGTTTTTT; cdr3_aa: CATSGTGPTNEKLFF
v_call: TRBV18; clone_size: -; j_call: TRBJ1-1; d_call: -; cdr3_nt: TGTGCCAGCTCACCGGGGGGGCCCGGGACTGAAGCTCTCTTT; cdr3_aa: CASSPGGPGTEALF